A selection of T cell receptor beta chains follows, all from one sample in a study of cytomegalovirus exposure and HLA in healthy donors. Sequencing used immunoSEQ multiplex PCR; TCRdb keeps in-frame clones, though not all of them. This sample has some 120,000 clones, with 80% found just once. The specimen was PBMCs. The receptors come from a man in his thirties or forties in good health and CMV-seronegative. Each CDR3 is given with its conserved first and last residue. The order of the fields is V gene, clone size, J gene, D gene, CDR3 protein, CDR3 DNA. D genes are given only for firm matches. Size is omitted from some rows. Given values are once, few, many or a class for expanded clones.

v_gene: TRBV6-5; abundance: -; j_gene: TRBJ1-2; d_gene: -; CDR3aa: CASSYSTGAYGYTF; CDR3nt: TGTGCCAGCAGTTACTCGACAGGCGCCTATGGCTACACCTTC
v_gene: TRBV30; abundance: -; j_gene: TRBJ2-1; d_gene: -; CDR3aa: CAWSGLAGNEQFF; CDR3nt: TGTGCCTGGAGTGGCTTAGCTGGCAATGAGCAGTTCTTC
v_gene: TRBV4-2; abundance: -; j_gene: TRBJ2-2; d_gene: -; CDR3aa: CASSQEAGELFF; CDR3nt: TGTGCCAGCAGCCAAGAGGCAGGGGAGCTGTTTTTT
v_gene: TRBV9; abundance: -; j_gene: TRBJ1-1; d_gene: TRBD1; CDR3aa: CASSHQDRESTEAFF; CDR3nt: TGTGCCAGCAGCCACCAGGACAGGGAGTCCACTGAAGCTTTCTTT
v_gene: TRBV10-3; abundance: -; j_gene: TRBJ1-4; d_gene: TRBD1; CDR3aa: CAISEDRGKEKLFF; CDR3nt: TGTGCCATCAGTGAGGACAGGGGGAAAGAAAAACTGTTTTTT
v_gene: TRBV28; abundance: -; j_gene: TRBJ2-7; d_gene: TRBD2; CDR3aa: CASSGAYGTSGSYEQYF; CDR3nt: TGTGCCAGCAGTGGCGCCTACGGGACTAGCGGGAGTTACGAGCAGTACTTC
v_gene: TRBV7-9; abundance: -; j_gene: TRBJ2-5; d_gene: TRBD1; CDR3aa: CASSLGVGQGYETQYF; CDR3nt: TGTGCCAGCAGCCTAGGGGTGGGACAGGGGTACGAGACCCAGTACTTC
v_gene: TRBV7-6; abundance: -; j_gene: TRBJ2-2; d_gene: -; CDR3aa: CASSDGPLAGELFF; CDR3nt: TGTGCCAGCAGCGACGGACCACTAGCCGGGGAGCTGTTTTTT
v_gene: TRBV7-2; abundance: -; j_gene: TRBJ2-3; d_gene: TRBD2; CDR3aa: CASSLALPSGDTQYF; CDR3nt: TGTGCCAGCAGCTTAGCGCTTCCTAGCGGAGATACGCAGTATTTT
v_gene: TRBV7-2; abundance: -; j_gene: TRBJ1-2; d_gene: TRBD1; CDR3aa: CASSPGQERYYGYTF; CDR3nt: TGTGCCAGCAGCCCTGGACAGGAAAGATACTATGGCTACACCTTC
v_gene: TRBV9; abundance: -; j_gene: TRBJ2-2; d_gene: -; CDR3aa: CASSPGSSGELFF; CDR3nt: TGTGCCAGCAGCCCAGGCTCCTCCGGGGAGCTGTTTTTT
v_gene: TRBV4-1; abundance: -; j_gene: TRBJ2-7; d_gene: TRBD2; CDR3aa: CASSQVHGLGGIGEQYF; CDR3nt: TGCGCCAGCAGCCAAGTTCACGGACTAGGAGGTATCGGCGAGCAGTACTTC
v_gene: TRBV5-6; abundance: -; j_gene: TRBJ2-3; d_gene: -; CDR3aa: CASSQTRRLAAHTQYF; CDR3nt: TGTGCCAGCAGCCAAACGCGGAGGTTAGCTGCTCATACGCAGTATTTT
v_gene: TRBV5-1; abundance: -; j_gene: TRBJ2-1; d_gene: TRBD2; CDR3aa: CASSSRSGSSYNEQFF; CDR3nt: TGCGCCAGCAGCTCCCGTAGCGGGAGCTCCTACAATGAGCAGTTCTTC
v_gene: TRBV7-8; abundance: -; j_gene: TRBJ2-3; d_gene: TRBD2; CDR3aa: CASSSPQGREGGTDTQYF; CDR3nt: TGTGCCAGCAGCTCACCCCAGGGGCGGGAGGGGGGCACAGATACGCAGTATTTT
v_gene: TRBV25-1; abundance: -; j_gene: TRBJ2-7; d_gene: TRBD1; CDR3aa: CASSERQGYEQYF; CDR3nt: TGTGCCAGCAGTGAGAGACAGGGCTACGAGCAGTACTTC
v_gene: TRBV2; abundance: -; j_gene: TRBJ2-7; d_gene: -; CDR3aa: CASSEQGSYEQYF; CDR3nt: TGTGCCAGCAGTGAGCAGGGCTCCTACGAGCAGTACTTC
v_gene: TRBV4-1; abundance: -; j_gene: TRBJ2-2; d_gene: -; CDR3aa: CASSQVSPVPGELFF; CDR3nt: TGCGCCAGCAGCCAAGTATCTCCGGTCCCCGGGGAGCTGTTTTTT
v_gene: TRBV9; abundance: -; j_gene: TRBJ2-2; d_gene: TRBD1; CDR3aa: CASSAGQGGGELFF; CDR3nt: TGTGCCAGCAGCGCAGGACAGGGTGGCGGGGAGCTGTTTTTT
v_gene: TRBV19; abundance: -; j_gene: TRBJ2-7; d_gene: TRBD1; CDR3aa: CASTPGQGPLYKQYF; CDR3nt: TGTGCCAGTACTCCGGGACAGGGGCCCCTCTACAAGCAGTACTTC
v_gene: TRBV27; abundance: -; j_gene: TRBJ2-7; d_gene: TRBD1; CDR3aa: CASGQASSYEQYF; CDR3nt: TGTGCCAGCGGACAGGCCAGCTCCTACGAGCAGTACTTC
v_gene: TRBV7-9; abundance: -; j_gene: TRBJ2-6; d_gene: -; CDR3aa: CAGGNPAGNWGANVLTF; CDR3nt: TGTGCCGGGGGCAATCCAGCGGGGAACTGGGGGGCCAACGTCCTGACTTTC
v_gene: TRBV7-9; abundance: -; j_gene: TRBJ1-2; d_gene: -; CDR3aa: CASSAARLGYTF; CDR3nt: TGTGCCAGCAGCGCGGCTAGACTCGGCTACACCTTC
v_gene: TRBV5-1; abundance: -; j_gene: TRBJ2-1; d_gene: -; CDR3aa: CASSSDSVYNEQFF; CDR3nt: TGCGCCAGCAGTTCCGATAGCGTCTACAATGAGCAGTTCTTC
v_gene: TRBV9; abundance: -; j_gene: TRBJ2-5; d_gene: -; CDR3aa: CASSVGRMIQETQYF; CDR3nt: TGTGCCAGCAGCGTGGGCAGGATGATACAAGAGACCCAGTACTTC
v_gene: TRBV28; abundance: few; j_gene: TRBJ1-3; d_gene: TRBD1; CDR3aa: CASRRGGGAGKTIYF; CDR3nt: TGTGCCAGCAGACGAGGAGGGGGCGCGGGAAAGACCATATATTTT
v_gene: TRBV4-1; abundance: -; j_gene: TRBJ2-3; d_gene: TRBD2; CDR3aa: CASSQESGRAVYTQYF; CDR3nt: TGCGCCAGCAGCCAAGAGAGCGGGAGGGCCGTTTATACGCAGTATTTT
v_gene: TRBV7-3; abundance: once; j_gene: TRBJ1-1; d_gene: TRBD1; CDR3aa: CASSWGGQGTEAFF; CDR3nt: TGTGCCAGCAGCTGGGGGGGACAGGGGACTGAAGCTTTCTTT
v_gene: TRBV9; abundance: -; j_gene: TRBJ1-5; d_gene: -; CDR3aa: CASSGAGDDQPQNF; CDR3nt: TGTGCCAGCAGCGGGGCGGGGGATGATCAGCCCCAGAATTTT
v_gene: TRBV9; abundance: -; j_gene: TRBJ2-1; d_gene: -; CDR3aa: CASSVGGAYNEQFF; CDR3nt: TGTGCCAGCAGCGTAGGAGGAGCCTACAATGAGCAGTTCTTC
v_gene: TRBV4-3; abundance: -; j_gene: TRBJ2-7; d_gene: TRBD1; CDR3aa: CASSQGTGNVDEQYF; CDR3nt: TGCGCCAGCAGCCAAGGGACAGGGAATGTCGACGAGCAGTACTTC
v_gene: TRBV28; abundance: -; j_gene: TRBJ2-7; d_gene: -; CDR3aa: CASSPGQSYEQYF; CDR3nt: TGTGCCAGCAGCCCCGGACAGTCCTACGAGCAGTACTTC
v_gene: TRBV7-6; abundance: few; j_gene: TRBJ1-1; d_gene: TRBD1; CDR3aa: CASSSADRGQTEAFF; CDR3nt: TGTGCCAGCAGCTCGGCGGACAGGGGGCAGACTGAAGCTTTCTTT
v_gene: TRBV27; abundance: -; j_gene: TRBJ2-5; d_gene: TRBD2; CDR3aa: CASTGGETQYF; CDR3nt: TGTGCCAGCACGGGGGGGGAGACCCAGTACTTC
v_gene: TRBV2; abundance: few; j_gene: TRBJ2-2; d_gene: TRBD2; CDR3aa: CASKGLAGVKTGELFF; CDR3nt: TGTGCCAGCAAAGGACTAGCGGGAGTAAAAACCGGGGAGCTGTTTTTT
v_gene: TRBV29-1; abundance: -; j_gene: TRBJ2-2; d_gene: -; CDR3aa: CSVGGDREKPSNTGELFF; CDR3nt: TGCAGCGTCGGGGGGGACAGGGAAAAACCCAGCAATACCGGGGAGCTGTTTTTT
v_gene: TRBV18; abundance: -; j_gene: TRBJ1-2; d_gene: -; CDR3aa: CASFRWARCGYTF; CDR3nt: TGTGCCAGCTTTCGCTGGGCCCGATGCGGCTACACCTTC
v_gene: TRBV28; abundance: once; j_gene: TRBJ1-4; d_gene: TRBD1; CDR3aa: CASSLGDSALGGNEKLFF; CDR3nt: TGTGCCAGCAGTTTAGGGGACAGTGCCTTAGGGGGCAATGAAAAACTGTTTTTT
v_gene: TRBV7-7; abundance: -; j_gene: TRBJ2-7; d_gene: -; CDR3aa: CASSLARGYEQYF; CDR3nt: TGTGCTAGCAGCTTAGCCAGGGGATACGAGCAGTACTTC
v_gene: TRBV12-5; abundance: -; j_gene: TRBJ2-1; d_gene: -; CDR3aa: CASGLVESEGVF; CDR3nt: TGTGCTAGTGGTTTGGTAGAGTCTGAGGGCGTCTTC
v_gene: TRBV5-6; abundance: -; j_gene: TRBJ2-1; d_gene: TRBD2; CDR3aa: CASSLMLAGPYNEQFF; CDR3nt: TGTGCCAGCAGCTTGATGCTAGCGGGGCCATACAATGAGCAGTTCTTC
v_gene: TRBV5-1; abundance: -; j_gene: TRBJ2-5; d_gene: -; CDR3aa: CASSFWLKQETQYF; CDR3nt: TGCGCCAGCAGCTTTTGGCTCAAACAAGAGACCCAGTACTTC
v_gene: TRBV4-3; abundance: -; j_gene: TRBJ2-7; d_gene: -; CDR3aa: CASSQEGPDRGFYEQYF; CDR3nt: TGCGCCAGCAGCCAAGAAGGACCGGATCGGGGGTTCTACGAGCAGTACTTC
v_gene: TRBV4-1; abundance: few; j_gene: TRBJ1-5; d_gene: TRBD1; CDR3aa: CASSQVDRGMEQPQHF; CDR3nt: TGCGCCAGCAGCCAGGTGGACAGGGGAATGGAACAGCCCCAGCATTTT
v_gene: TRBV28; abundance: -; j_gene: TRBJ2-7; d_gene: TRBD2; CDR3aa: CASRSGGNSYEQYF; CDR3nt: TGTGCCAGCAGGTCGGGAGGCAACTCCTACGAGCAGTACTTC
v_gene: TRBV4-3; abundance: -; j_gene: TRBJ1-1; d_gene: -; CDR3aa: CASSQERTLNTEAFF; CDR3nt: TGCGCCAGCAGCCAAGAACGGACACTGAACACTGAAGCTTTCTTT
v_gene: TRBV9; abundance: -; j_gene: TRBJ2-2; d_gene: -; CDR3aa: CASSIVVGELFF; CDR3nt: TGTGCCAGCAGTATAGTGGTCGGGGAGCTGTTTTTT
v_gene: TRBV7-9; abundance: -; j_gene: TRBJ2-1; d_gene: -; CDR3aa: CASSPGLSSYNEQFF; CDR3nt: TGTGCCAGCAGCCCGGGACTGAGCTCCTACAATGAGCAGTTCTTC
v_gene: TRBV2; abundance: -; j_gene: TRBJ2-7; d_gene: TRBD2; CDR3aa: CASRKGLAASYEQYF; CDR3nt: TGTGCCAGCAGGAAGGGACTAGCAGCCTCCTACGAGCAGTACTTC
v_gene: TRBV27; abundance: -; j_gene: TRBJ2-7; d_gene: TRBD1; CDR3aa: CASSTDRAISYEQYF; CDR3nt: TGTGCCAGCAGCACGGACAGGGCTATTTCCTACGAGCAGTACTTC
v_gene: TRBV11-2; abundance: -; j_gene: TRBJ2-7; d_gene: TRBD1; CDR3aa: CASRKGQGADEQYF; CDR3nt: TGTGCCAGCAGAAAGGGACAGGGGGCGGACGAGCAGTACTTC
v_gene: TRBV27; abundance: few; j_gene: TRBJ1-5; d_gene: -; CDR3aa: CASSPGDTGGRNQPQHF; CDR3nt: TGTGCCAGCAGTCCCGGGGACACCGGGGGGCGCAATCAGCCCCAGCATTTT
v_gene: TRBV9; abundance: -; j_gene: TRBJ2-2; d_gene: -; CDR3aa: CASSVATTYTGELFF; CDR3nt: TGTGCCAGCAGCGTAGCTACCACCTACACCGGGGAGCTGTTTTTT
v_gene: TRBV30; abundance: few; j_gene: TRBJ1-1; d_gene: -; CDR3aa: CAWSTQGNTEAFF; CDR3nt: TGTGCCTGGAGTACACAGGGCAATACTGAAGCTTTCTTT